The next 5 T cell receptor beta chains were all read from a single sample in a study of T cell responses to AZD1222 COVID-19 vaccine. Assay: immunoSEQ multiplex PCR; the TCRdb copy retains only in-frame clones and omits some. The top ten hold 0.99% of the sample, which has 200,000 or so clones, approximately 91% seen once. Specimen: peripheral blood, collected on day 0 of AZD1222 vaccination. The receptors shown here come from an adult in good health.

The CDR3 reads CSVSDAFF. CDR3 nucleotides: TGCAGCGTAAGTGACGCTTTCTTT. The V and J genes are TRBV29-1 and TRBJ1-1, with unresolved D. Germline V gene data show CDR1 as SQVTM and CDR2 as ANQGSEA. V shed 6 bases and J shed 11 bases, with 7 bases lying between them. The CDR3 covers 8 residues.

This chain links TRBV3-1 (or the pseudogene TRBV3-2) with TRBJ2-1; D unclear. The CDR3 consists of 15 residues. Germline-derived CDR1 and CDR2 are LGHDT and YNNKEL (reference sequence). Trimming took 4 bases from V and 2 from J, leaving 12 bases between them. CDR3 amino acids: CASSRADAPYNEQFF. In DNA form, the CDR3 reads TGTGCCAGCAGCCGGGCGGACGCTCCCTACAATGAGCAGTTCTTC.

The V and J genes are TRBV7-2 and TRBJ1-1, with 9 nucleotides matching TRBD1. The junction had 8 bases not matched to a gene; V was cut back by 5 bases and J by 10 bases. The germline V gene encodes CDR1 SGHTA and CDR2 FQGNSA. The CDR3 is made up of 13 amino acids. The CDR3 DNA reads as TGTGCCAGCAGCCGTGGACAGGGGTATGGAGCTTTCTTT. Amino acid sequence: CASSRGQGYGAFF.

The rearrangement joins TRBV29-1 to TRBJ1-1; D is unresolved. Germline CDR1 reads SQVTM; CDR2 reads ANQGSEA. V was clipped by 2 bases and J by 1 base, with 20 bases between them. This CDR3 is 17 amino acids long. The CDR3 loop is CSVEFMTRTIGNTEAFF. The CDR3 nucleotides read TGCAGCGTTGAATTTATGACTCGCACCATTGGGAACACTGAAGCTTTCTTT.

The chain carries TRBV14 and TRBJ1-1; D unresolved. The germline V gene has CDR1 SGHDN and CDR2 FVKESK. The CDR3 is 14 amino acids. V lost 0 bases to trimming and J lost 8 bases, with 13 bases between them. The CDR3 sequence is CASSQDYGQIEAFF. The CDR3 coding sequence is TGTGCCAGCAGCCAAGATTATGGGCAAATCGAAGCTTTCTTT. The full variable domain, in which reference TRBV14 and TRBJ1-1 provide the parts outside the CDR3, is EAGVTQFPSHSVIEKGQTVTLRCDPISGHDNLYWYRRVMGKEIKFLLHFVKESKQDESGMPNNRFLAERTGGTYSTLKVQPAELEDSGVYFCASSQDYGQIEAFFGQGTRLTVV.